Sequencing of this TCR beta chain was carried out in a study of blood T cell repertoires in COVID-19. Study background: COVID-19 samples collected from the United States, Italy and Spain covered acute and convalescent phases.

Authors' data handling: Amplification of reference gene primers was used by the study to estimate nucleated cell counts. TCRdb's copy holds only in-frame clones and misses some; the assay was immunoSEQ multiplex PCR. V and J calls plus clone size are reproduced from that table; the DNA served to infer D and trimming. The repertoire has under 70,000 clones, approximately 88% of them found once; the top ten carry roughly 6.7%. This receptor was obtained from a woman between 65 and 79 years old with acute or convalescent COVID-19. The sequenced material came from peripheral blood.

CDR3 protein: CASGGLGSYEQYF. The DNA for the CDR3 is TGTGCCAGCGGGGGACTGGGATCCTACGAGCAGTACTTC. The J gene is TRBJ2-7, the V gene TRBV7-9, with TRBD2 as a possible D gene (6 bases). The CDR3 runs to 13 residues. V was cut by 8 bases and J by 1 base, with 12 bases left in between. Per germline, CDR1 SEHNR and CDR2 FQNEAQ (reference sequence).